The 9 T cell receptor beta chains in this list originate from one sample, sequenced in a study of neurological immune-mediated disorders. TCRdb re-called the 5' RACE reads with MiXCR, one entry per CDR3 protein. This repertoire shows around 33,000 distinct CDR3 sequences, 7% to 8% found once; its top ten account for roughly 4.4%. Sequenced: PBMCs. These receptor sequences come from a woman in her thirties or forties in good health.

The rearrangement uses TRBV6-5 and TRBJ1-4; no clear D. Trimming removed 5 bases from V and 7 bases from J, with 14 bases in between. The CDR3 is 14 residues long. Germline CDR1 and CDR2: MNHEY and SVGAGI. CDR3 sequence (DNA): TGTGCCAGCAGTCCGCGGACTGGGTTTGAAAAACTGTTTTTT. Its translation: CASSPRTGFEKLFF.

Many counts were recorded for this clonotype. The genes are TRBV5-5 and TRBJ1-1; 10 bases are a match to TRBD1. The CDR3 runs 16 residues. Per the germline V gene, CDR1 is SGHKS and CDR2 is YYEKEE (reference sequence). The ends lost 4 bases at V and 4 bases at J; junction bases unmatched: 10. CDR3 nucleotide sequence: TGTGCCAGCAGCACTGGACAGGGGGGGAAAGGCACTGAAGCTTTCTTT. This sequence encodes CASSTGQGGKGTEAFF.

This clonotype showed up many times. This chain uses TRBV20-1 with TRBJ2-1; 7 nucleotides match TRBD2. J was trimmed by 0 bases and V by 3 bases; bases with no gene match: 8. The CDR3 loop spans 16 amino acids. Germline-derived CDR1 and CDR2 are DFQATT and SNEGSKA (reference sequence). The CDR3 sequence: CSARGLGGSSYNEQFF. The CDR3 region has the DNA TGCAGTGCTAGGGGTCTCGGGGGGAGCTCCTACAATGAGCAGTTCTTC.

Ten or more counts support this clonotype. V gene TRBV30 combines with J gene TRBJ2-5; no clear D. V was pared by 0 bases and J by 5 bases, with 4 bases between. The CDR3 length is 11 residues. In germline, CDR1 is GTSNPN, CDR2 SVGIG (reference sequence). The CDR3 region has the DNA TGTGCCTGGAGTGTCCACGAGACCCAGTACTTC. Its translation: CAWSVHETQYF. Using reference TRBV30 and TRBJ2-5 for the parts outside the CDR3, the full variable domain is SQTIHQWPATLVQPVGSPLSLECTVEGTSNPNLYWYRQAAGRGLQLLFYSVGIGQISSEVPQNLSASRPQDRQFILSSKKLLLSDSGFYLCAWSVHETQYFGPGTRLLVL.

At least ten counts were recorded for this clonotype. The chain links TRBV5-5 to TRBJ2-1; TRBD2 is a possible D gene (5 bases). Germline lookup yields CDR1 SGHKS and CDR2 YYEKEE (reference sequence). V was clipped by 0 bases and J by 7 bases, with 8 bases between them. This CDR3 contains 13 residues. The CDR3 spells CASSLGGANEQFF. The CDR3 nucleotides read TGTGCCAGCAGCTTGGGGGGAGCGAATGAGCAGTTCTTC.

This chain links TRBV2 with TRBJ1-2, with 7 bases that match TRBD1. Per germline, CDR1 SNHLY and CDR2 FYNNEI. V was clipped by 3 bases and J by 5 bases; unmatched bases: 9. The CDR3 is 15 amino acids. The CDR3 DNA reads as TGTGCCAGCAGTGAGGCATCCGGGACAGCTTATGGCTACACCTTC. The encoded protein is CASSEASGTAYGYTF.

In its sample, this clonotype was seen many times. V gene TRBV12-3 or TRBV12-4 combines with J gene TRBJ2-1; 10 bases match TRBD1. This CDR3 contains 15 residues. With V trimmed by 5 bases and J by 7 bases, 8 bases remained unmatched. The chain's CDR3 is CASSLGQGVENEQFF. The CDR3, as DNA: TGTGCCAGCAGTCTCGGACAGGGGGTAGAAAATGAGCAGTTCTTC.

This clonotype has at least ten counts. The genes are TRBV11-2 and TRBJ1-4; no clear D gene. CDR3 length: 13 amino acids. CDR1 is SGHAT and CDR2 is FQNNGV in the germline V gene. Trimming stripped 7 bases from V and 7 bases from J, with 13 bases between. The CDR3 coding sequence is TGTGCCAGCACTGCCGGTTGGAGTGAAAAACTGTTTTTT. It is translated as CASTAGWSEKLFF.

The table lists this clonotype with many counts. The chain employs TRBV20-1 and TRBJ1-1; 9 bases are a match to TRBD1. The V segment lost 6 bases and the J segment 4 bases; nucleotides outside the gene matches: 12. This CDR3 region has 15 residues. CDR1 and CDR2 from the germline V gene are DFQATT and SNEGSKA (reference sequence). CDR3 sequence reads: CSAKVLGTGSTEAFF. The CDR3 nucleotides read TGCAGTGCAAAGGTACTCGGGACAGGGTCCACTGAAGCTTTCTTT.